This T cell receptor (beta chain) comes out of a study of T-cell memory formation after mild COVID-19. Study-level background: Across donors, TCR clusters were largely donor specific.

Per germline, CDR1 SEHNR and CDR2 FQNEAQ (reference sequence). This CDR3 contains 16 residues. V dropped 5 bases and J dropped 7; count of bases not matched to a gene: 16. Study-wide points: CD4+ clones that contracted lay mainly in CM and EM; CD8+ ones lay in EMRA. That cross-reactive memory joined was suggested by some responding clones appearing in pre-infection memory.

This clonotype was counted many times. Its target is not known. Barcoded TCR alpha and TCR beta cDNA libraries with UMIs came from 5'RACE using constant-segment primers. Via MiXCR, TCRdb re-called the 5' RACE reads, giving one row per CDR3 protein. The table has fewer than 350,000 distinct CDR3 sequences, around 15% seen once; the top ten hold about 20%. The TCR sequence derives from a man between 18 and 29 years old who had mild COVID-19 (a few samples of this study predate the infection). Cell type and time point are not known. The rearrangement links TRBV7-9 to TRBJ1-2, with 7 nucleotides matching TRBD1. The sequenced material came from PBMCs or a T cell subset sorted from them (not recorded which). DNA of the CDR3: TGTGCCAGCAGCCGAACTCGGGGAGGGGGCGGAGTTGGCTACACCTTC. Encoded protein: CASSRTRGGGGVGYTF. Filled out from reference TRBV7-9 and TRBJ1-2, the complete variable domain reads DTGVSQNPRHKITKRGQNVTFRCDPISEHNRLYWYRQTLGQGPEFLTYFQNEAQLEKSRLLSDRFSAERPKGSFSTLEIQRTEQGDSAMYLCASSRTRGGGGVGYTFGSGTRLTVV.